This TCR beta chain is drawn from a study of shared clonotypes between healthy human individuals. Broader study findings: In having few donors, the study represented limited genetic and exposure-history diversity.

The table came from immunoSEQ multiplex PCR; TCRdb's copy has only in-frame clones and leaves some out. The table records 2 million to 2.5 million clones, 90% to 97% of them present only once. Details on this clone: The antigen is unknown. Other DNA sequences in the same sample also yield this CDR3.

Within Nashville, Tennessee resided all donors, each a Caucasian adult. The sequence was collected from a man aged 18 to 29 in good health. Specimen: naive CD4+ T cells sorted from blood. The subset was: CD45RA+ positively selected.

The CDR3: CASSQTGTYEQYF. CDR3 in DNA: TGTGCCAGCAGCCAGACTGGTACCTACGAGCAGTACTTC. V gene TRBV6-5 combines with J gene TRBJ2-7; D gene unclear. Trimming pared 6 bases from V and 2 bases from J, leaving 11 bases between. This CDR3 is 13 amino acids long. CDR1 MNHEY and CDR2 SVGAGI come from the germline V gene.